What follows are 2 T cell receptor beta chains derived from one specimen sequenced in a study of molecular identifiers for immune sequencing clone quantification. TCRdb independently ran MiXCR on the PCR reads; one entry per CDR3 protein. The sample lists about half a million distinct CDR3 sequences, 20% to 25% seen once, with about 0.78% in the top ten. What was sequenced was naive CD8+ T cells from blood, with Jurkat cell RNA spiked in. Subset here: FACS-sorted CD8+CD4-CCR7+CD45RA+ naive T cells. The receptors derive from a human donor in good health. Some libraries in this study had Jurkat cell RNA spiked in.

This clonotype was seen only a few times. The V call is TRBV4-2, the J call TRBJ2-3, with 9 bases identical to TRBD1. This CDR3 has 17 residues. With 1 base clipped from V and 5 bases from J, the junction kept 10 bases outside the gene matches. Germline lookup yields CDR1 LGHNA and CDR2 YNFKEQ. The chain's CDR3 is CASSQGTNRGLIDTQYF. The DNA for the CDR3 is TGTGCCAGCAGCCAAGGGACCAACAGGGGGCTGATAGATACGCAGTATTTT.

A few counts support this clonotype. The chain employs TRBV7-3 and TRBJ2-3; 10 nucleotides match TRBD2. CDR1 and CDR2 from the germline V gene are SGHTA and FQGTGA. Trimming at V came to 1 base and at J to 2 bases, leaving 6 bases not matched to a gene. This CDR3 contains 17 residues. The CDR3 sequence is CASSLSGTSDFTDTQYF. In nucleotides, the CDR3 is TGTGCCAGCAGCTTAAGTGGGACTAGCGATTTCACAGATACGCAGTATTTT.